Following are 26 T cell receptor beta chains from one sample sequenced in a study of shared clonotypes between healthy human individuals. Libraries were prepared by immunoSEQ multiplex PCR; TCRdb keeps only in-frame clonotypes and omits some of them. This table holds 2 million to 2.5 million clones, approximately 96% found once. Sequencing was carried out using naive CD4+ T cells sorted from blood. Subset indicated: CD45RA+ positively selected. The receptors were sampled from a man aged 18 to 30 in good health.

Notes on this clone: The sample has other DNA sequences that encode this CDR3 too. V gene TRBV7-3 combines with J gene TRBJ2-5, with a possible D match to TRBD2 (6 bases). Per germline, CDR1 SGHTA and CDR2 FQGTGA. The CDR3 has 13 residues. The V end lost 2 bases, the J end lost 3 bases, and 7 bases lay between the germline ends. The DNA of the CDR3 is TGTGCCAGCAGCTTAGCGGGGAAAGAGACCCAGTACTTC. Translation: CASSLAGKETQYF.

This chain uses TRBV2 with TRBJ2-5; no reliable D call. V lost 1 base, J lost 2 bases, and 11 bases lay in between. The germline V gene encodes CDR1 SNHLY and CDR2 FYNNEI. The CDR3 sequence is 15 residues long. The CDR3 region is CASSEDRTIQETQYF. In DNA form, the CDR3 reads TGTGCCAGCAGTGAAGACCGCACTATACAAGAGACCCAGTACTTC. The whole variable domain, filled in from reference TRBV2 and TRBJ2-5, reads EPEVTQTPSHQVTQMGQEVILRCVPISNHLYFYWYRQILGQKVEFLVSFYNNEISEKSEIFDDQFSVERPDGSNFTLKIRSTKLEDSAMYFCASSEDRTIQETQYFGPGTRLLVL.

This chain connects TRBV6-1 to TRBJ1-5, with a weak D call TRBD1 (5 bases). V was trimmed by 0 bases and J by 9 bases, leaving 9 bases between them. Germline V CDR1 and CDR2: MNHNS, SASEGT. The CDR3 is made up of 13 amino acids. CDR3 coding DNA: TGTGCCAGCAGTGAAGCGAGGGGAACGCCCCAGCATTTT. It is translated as CASSEARGTPQHF.

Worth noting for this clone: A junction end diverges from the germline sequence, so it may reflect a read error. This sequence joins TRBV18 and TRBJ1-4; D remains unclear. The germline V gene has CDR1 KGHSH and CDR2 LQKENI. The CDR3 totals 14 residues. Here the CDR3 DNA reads TGTGCCAGCTCCCCACAGTTAACTAATGAAAAACTGTTTTTT. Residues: CASSPQLTNEKLFF.

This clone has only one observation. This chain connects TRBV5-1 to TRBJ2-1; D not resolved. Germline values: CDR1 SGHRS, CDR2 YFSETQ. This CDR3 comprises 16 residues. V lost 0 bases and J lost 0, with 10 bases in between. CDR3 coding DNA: TGCGCCAGCAGCTTGGAACAGTCCAGCTCCTACAATGAGCAGTTCTTC. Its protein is CASSLEQSSSYNEQFF.

CDR3 loop: CASSENGKHYGYTF. For the CDR3, the DNA is TGTGCCAGCAGTGAAAATGGAAAGCACTATGGCTACACCTTC. V gene TRBV6-1 combines with J gene TRBJ1-2; D gene unclear. CDR3 length: 14 amino acids. Germline CDR1 and CDR2: MNHNS and SASEGT. Between the trimmed V and J ends, which lost 2 bases and 3 bases, there was a span of 10 bases.

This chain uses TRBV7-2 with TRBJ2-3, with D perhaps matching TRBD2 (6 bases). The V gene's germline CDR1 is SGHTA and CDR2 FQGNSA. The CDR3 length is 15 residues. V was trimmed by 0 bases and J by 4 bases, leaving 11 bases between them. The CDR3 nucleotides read TGTGCCAGCAGCTTAGCTACGCGGGAACCAGATACGCAGTATTTT. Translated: CASSLATREPDTQYF.

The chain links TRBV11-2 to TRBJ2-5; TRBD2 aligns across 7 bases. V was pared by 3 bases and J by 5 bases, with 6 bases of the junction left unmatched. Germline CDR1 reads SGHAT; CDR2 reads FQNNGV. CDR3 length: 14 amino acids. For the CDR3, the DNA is TGTGCCAGCAGCTTGGGCGGGAGCTTGGAGACCCAGTACTTC. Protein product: CASSLGGSLETQYF.

The CDR3 loop is CASSPKDRGGEQYF. CDR3 in DNA: TGCGCCAGCAGCCCCAAAGACAGAGGGGGCGAGCAGTACTTC. V usage is TRBV5-1 and J usage is TRBJ2-7, with D possibly matching TRBD1 (6 bases). V lost 4 bases and J 6 bases, leaving 17 bases between the germline ends. Germline CDR1 SGHRS, CDR2 YFSETQ. The CDR3 is made up of 14 amino acids. Filled out from reference TRBV5-1 and TRBJ2-7, the complete variable domain reads KAGVTQTPRYLIKTRGQQVTLSCSPISGHRSVSWYQQTPGQGLQFLFEYFSETQRNKGNFPGRFSGRQFSNSRSEMNVSTLELGDSALYLCASSPKDRGGEQYFGPGTRLTVT.

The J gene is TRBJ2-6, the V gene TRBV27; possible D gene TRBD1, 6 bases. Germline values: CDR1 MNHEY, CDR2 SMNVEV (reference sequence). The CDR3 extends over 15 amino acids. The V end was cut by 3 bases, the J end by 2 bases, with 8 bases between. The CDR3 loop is CASSLGATGANVLTF. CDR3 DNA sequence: TGTGCCAGCAGTTTGGGGGCAACTGGGGCCAACGTCCTGACTTTC.

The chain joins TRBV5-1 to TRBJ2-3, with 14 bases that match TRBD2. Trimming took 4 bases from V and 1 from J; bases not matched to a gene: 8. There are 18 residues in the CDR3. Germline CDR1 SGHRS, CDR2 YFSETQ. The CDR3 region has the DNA TGCGCCAGCAGCCGGGGACTAGCGGGAGTGGATGGCACAGATACGCAGTATTTT. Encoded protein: CASSRGLAGVDGTDTQYF.

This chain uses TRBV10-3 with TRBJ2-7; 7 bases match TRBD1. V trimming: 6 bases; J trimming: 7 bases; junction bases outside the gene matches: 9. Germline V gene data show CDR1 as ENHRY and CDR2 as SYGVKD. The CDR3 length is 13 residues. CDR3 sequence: CAIRQDRDREQYF. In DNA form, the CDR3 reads TGTGCCATCAGACAAGACAGGGATCGGGAGCAGTACTTC.

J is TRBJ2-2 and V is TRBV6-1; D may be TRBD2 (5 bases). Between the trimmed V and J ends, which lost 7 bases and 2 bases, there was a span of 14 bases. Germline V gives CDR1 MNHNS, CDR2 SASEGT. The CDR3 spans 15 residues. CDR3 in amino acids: CASKDRRGNTGELFF. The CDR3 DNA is TGTGCCAGCAAGGATCGCCGGGGAAACACCGGGGAGCTGTTTTTT.

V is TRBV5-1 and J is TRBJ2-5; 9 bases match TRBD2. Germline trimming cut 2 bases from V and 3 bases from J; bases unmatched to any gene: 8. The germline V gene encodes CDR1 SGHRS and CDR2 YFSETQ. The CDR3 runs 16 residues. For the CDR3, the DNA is TGCGCCAGCAGCTTAGGTTTAGGCGGGGGGGAAGAGACCCAGTACTTC. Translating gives CASSLGLGGGEETQYF.

CDR3 sequence (DNA): TGTGCCAGCAGCTTCGGGCAGGGATCAGATACGCAGTATTTT. Protein product: CASSFGQGSDTQYF. J is TRBJ2-3 and V is TRBV5-6; TRBD1 is a possible D gene (5 bases). Trimming shortened V by 2 bases and J by 4 bases, and 11 bases separated the two germline ends. Germline V gene sequence: CDR1 SGHDT, CDR2 YYEEEE. The CDR3 covers 14 residues.

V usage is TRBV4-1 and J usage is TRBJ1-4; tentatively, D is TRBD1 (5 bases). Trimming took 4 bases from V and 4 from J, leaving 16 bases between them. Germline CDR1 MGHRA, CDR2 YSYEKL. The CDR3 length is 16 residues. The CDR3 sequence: CASSPAGPGFNEKLFF. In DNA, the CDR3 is TGCGCCAGCAGCCCGGCGGGTCCAGGGTTTAATGAAAAACTGTTTTTT.

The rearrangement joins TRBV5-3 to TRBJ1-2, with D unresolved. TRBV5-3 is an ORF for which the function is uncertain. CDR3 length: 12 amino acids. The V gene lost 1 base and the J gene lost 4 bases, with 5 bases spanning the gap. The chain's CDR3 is CARSLCSYGYTF. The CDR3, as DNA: TGTGCCAGAAGCTTGTGTAGCTATGGCTACACCTTC.

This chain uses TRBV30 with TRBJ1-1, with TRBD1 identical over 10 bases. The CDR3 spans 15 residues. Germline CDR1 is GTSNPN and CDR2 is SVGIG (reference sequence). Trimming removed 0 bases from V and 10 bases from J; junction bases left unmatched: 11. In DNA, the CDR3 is TGTGCCTGGAGTGTCGCGGACAGGGGGAATGGGGTAGCTTTCTTT. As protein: CAWSVADRGNGVAFF.

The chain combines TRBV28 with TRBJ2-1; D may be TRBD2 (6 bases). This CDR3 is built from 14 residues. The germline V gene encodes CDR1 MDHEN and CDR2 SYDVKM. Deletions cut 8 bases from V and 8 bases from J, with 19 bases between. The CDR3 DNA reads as TGTGCCAGCGTAGGAGGGGCGAACTTGTATGAGCAGTTCTTC. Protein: CASVGGANLYEQFF.

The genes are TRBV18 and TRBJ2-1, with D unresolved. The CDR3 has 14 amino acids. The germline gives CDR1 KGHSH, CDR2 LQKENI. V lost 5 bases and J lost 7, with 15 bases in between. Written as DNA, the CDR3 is TGTGCCAGCTCAGATTTCGGTAATATGAATGAGCAGTTCTTC. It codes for CASSDFGNMNEQFF.

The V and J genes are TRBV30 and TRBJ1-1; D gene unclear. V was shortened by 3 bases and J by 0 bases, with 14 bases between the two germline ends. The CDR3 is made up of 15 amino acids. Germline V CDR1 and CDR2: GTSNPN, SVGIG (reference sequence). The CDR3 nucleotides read TGTGCCTGGAGGGTGGCGGGCAGTATGAACACTGAAGCTTTCTTT. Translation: CAWRVAGSMNTEAFF.

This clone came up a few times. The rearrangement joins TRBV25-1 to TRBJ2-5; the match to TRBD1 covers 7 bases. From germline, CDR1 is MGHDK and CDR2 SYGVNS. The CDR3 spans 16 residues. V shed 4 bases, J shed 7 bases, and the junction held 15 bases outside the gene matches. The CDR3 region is CASSGGTDQRTGTQYF. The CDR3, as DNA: TGTGCCAGCAGTGGAGGGACAGATCAAAGAACGGGGACCCAGTACTTC. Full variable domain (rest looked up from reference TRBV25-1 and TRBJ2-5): EADIYQTPRYLVIGTGKKITLECSQTMGHDKMYWYQQDPGMELHLIHYSYGVNSTEKGDLSSESTVSRIRTEHFPLTLESARPSHTSQYLCASSGGTDQRTGTQYFGPGTRLLVL.

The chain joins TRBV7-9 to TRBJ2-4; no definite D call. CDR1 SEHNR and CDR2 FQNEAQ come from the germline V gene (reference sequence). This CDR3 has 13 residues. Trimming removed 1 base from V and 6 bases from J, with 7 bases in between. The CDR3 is CASSLDGINIQYF. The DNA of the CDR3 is TGTGCCAGCAGCTTAGATGGGATAAACATTCAGTACTTC.

The CDR3 DNA sequence: TGTGCCACAGGGGCCCCTAATGAAAAACTGTTTTTT. Amino acid sequence: CATGAPNEKLFF. This chain uses TRBV10-3 with TRBJ1-4, with D perhaps matching TRBD1 (6 bases). This CDR3 comprises 12 residues. CDR1 is ENHRY, CDR2 SYGVKD, per germline. V lost 10 bases to trimming and J lost 3 bases, with 9 bases between them.

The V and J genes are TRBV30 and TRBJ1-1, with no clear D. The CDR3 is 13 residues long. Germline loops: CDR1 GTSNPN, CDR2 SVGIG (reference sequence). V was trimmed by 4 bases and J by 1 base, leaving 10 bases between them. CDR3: CAWKPGKNTEAFF. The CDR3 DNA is TGTGCCTGGAAACCGGGGAAGAACACTGAAGCTTTCTTT.

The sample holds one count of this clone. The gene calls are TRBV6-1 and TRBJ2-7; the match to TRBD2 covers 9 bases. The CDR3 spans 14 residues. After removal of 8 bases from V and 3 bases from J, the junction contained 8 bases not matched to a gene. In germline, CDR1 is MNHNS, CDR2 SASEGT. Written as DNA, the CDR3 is TGTGCCAGCGGCCCGAGCGGGGGGCGCTACGAGCAGTACTTC. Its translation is CASGPSGGRYEQYF.